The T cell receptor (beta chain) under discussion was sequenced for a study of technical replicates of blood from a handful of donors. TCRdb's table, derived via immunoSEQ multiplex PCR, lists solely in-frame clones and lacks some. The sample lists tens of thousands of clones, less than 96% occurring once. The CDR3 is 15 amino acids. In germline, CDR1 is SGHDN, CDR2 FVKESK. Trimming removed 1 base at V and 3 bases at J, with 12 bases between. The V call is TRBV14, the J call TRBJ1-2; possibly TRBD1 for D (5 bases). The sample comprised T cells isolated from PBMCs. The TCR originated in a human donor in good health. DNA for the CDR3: TGTGCCAGCAGCCAAGTTAGGGGAATCGACTATGGCTACACCTTC. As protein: CASSQVRGIDYGYTF.